The rows below give T cell receptor beta chains drawn from one sample of a study of cytotoxic CD8 clonotypes in ibrutinib-treated CLL. Using immunoSEQ multiplex PCR, the repertoire was profiled, and TCRdb retains in-frame clones only, with some absent. The table records about 40,000 clones, roughly two thirds of them present only once. The sequenced sample was PBMCs, obtained at disease progression, from a patient treated with ibrutinib. All receptors come from a human donor with chronic lymphocytic leukemia. Each CDR3 is given with its conserved first and last residue. The D gene is left open where the match is weak. Not all rows give a size; the values are once, few, many and, for expanded clones, a class.

>TRBJ2-2|.|TRBV28|.
TGTGCCAGCAGTTTCATGGCAGGGGAGTACGGGGAGCTGTTTTTT
CASSFMAGEYGELFF
>TRBJ2-1|.|TRBV27|.
TGTGCCAGCAGTTCTGGGCTCTCCAATGAGCAGTTCTTC
CASSSGLSNEQFF
>TRBJ1-4|.|TRBV18|few
TGTGCCAGCTCACCTCTCTCCGGGACGGCTAATGAAAAACTGTTTTTT
CASSPLSGTANEKLFF
>TRBJ1-2|.|TRBV14|.
TGTGCCAGCAGCAGGACGGACTATGGCTACACCTTC
CASSRTDYGYTF
>TRBJ2-2|.|TRBV9|.
TGTGCCAGCAGCGTCGGACAGATCAACACCGGGGAGCTGTTTTTT
CASSVGQINTGELFF
>TRBJ1-1|.|TRBV5-1|.
TGCGCCAGCAGCTTAGATGGGGGGGACACTGAAGCTTTCTTT
CASSLDGGDTEAFF
>TRBJ2-7|.|TRBV28|few
TGTGCTCACAAGGGGGGGCAGGGTTACGAGCAGTACTTC
CAHKGGQGYEQYF
>TRBJ2-5|.|TRBV11-2|.
TGTGCCAGCAGCTTAGGACCTAAAGAGACCCAGTACTTC
CASSLGPKETQYF
>TRBJ1-5|TRBD1|TRBV5-1|.
TGCGCCAGCAGCTTGTCAGGGGGCGGACAGCCCCAGCATTTT
CASSLSGGGQPQHF
>TRBJ1-2|TRBD1|TRBV9|.
TGTGCCAGCAGCGTAAGGGGACAGGGGGAGGTAGTTGGAGGAGTATACGACTATGGCTACACCTTC
CASSVRGQGEVVGGVYDYGYTF
>TRBJ2-2|.|TRBV5-1|.
TGCGCCAGCAGCTCTTTGGGCGGGGAGCTGTTTTTT
CASSSLGGELFF
>TRBJ1-4|.|TRBV21-1|.
TGTGCCAGCAGCTCCCAGGGGGCCGGTAATGAAAAACTGTTTTTT
CASSSQGAGNEKLFF
>TRBJ2-1|TRBD2|TRBV19|.
TGTGCCAGTATGAGACTAGCGGGGGCTGGCAATGAGCAGTTCTTC
CASMRLAGAGNEQFF
>TRBJ2-2|.|TRBV11-1|few
TGTGCCAGCAGCTTAGCACGGACCGACACCGGGGAGCTGTTTTTT
CASSLARTDTGELFF
>TRBJ2-3|TRBD2|TRBV25-1|.
TGTGCCAGCAGTGAAACCGGGAGGGCTAGCACAGATACGCAGTATTTT
CASSETGRASTDTQYF
>TRBJ1-2|.|TRBV28|.
TGTGCCAGCAGAGAGGTGGTTTATGGCTACACCTTC
CASREVVYGYTF
>TRBJ1-2|TRBD1|TRBV5-1|few
TGCGCCAGCAGCGAGAACCCAACAGGGGACTATGGCTACACCTTC
CASSENPTGDYGYTF
>TRBJ2-5|TRBD2|TRBV7-9|few
TGTGCCAGCAACCGGGGGGATAGCAAATGGGAGACCCAGTACTTC
CASNRGDSKWETQYF
>TRBJ1-2|.|TRBV4-2|.
TGTGCCAGCAGCCAAGATGGTGAACACAAGGAGTATGGCTACACCTTC
CASSQDGEHKEYGYTF
>TRBJ1-1|.|TRBV28|.
TGTGCCAGCGGATTGAACACTGAAGCTTTCTTT
CASGLNTEAFF
>TRBJ2-7|TRBD2|TRBV2|.
TGTGCCAGCATTAGCGGGAGCTCCTACGAGCAGTACTTC
CASISGSSYEQYF
>TRBJ1-5|.|TRBV25-1|once
TGTGCCAGCAGTAGTTCGATAGGGCCGCTGAATCAGCCCCAGCATTTT
CASSSSIGPLNQPQHF
>TRBJ2-5|.|TRBV19|.
TGTGCCAGTGAAGGAGGGCAGGAGACCCAGTACTTC
CASEGGQETQYF
>TRBJ2-7|TRBD2|TRBV9|once
TGTGTCAGCAGCAGTAGCGGGTACTACGAGCAGTACTTC
CVSSSSGYYEQYF
>TRBJ1-2|TRBD1|TRBV5-6|large
TGTGCCAGCAGCTCCCTGACAGGGGTAGATGGCTACACCTTC
CASSSLTGVDGYTF
>TRBJ2-7|.|TRBV7-2|.
TGTGCCAGCAGCCCGAGGACAGTCCCTAGAGGAGACTTC
CASSPRTVPRGDF
>TRBJ2-2|TRBD1|TRBV6-1|few
TGTGCCAGCAGGCGGGACAGGGGCACCGGGGAGCTGTTTTTT
CASRRDRGTGELFF
>TRBJ2-7|.|TRBV15|.
TGTGCCACCAGCAGAGACCTCTTCGGGAATTCCTACGAGCAGTACTTC
CATSRDLFGNSYEQYF
>TRBJ2-2|.|TRBV5-1|.
TGCGCCAGCAGCCAGGACAGCCCTGCGAACACCGGGGAGCTGTTTTTT
CASSQDSPANTGELFF
>TRBJ1-3|TRBD1|TRBV28|.
TGTGCCAGCAGTTCCTTTCCGGGACAGGTAGCTGGAAACACCATATATTTT
CASSSFPGQVAGNTIYF
>TRBJ2-7|.|TRBV7-8|.
TGTGCCAGCAGCCCGGGCCGCTTCTCCTACGAGCAGTACTTC
CASSPGRFSYEQYF
>TRBJ2-1|.|TRBV7-9|.
TGTGCCAGCAGCTACCCTAACACCCGTCATGAGCAGTTCTTC
CASSYPNTRHEQFF
>TRBJ1-2|TRBD1|TRBV6-1|few
TGTGCCAGCAGTGAAGGTCAGGGGGCGGGTGGCTACACCTTC
CASSEGQGAGGYTF
>TRBJ1-1|TRBD1|TRBV29-1|once
TGCAGCGGCCACCCAGGGGGCCTGGGCACTGAAGCTTTCTTT
CSGHPGGLGTEAFF
>TRBJ1-6|TRBD1|TRBV18|.
TGTGCCAGCTCACCACCGACAGGGTCTAATTCACCCCTCCACTTT
CASSPPTGSNSPLHF
>TRBJ1-2|.|TRBV6-1|medium-sized
TGTGCCAGCAGACCTCCCCCGCCGGGAGTGAAGGGCTACACCTTC
CASRPPPPGVKGYTF
>TRBJ2-3|.|TRBV10-3|.
TGTGCCATCGCTACAGCATTCACAGATACGCAGTATTTT
CAIATAFTDTQYF
>TRBJ2-7|.|TRBV2|.
TGTGCCAGCACCCAAGAGCGGGCTTCCTACGAGCAGTACTTC
CASTQERASYEQYF
>TRBJ2-5|.|TRBV28|.
TGTGCCAGCAGGTCCCTGTCAGGGAGGCACCAAGAGACCCAGTACTTC
CASRSLSGRHQETQYF
>TRBJ2-2|.|TRBV28|.
TGTGCCAGCAGTCCCGAGGGGCAGGGGGGCCGGGAGCTGTTTTTT
CASSPEGQGGRELFF
>TRBJ2-7|TRBD2|TRBV9|.
TGTGCCAGCAACTTCCCCCCCGGGACTAGCGGGAATAAACCCTACGAGCAGTACTTC
CASNFPPGTSGNKPYEQYF
>TRBJ2-2|.|TRBV4-1|few
TGCGCCAGCAGCCAGGCACCCAACACCGGGGAGCTGTTTTTT
CASSQAPNTGELFF
>TRBJ2-7|.|TRBV5-4|.
TGTGCCAGCAGCTTGGATAATTCCTACGAGCAGTACTTC
CASSLDNSYEQYF
>TRBJ2-5|.|TRBV7-8|.
TGTGCCAGCAGCCCCCGTGAGGGGGAGACCCAGTACTTC
CASSPREGETQYF
>TRBJ2-5|TRBD2|TRBV5-1|once
TGCGCCAGCAGCTTCGGACTAGCGGAGACTAAAGAGACCCAGTACTTC
CASSFGLAETKETQYF
>TRBJ2-7|TRBD1|TRBV5-1|.
TGCGCCAGCAGCTACCAGGGACAGGGGGGTACTAGCTCCTACGAGCAGTACTTC
CASSYQGQGGTSSYEQYF
>TRBJ1-1|TRBD1|TRBV6-1|.
TGTGCCAGCACCCGGACAGGGATAACTGAAGCTTTCTTT
CASTRTGITEAFF
>TRBJ2-1|TRBD2|TRBV10-3|.
TGTGCCAGCAGCCGGTGGGAGGGTTTCCAAAATGAGCAGTTCTTC
CASSRWEGFQNEQFF
>TRBJ2-5|.|TRBV10-3|few
TGTGCCATCAGTGAGTTACAGGAACAAGAGACCCAGTACTTC
CAISELQEQETQYF
>TRBJ2-7|TRBD1|TRBV11-2|.
TGTGCCAGCAGCTGGGGGACAGGGGTCTCCTACGAGCAGTACTTC
CASSWGTGVSYEQYF
>TRBJ1-3|.|TRBV11-2|.
TGTGCCAGCAGCTTAAATCCCGGAAACACCATATATTTT
CASSLNPGNTIYF
>TRBJ2-5|TRBD2|TRBV11-2|.
TGTGCCAGCAGCCCCCCGGGGGGGGAGACCCAGTACTTC
CASSPPGGETQYF
>TRBJ1-1|.|TRBV18|.
TGTGCCAGCTCGGGAGGGGTGAACACTGAAGCTTTCTTT
CASSGGVNTEAFF
>TRBJ2-2|.|TRBV5-1|.
TGCGCCAGCAGCGTATCACAGGGCACCGGGGAGCTGTTTTTT
CASSVSQGTGELFF
>TRBJ2-3|.|TRBV5-1|.
TGCGCCAGCAGCCTAGGACGGGTCACAGATACGCAGTATTTT
CASSLGRVTDTQYF